The 23 T cell receptor beta chains below come from one sample, sequenced in a study of OX40 agonist ivuxolimab in advanced cancers. The protocol was immunoSEQ multiplex PCR, while the TCRdb copy is restricted to in-frame clones and leaves out a portion. The sample holds around 27,000 clones, roughly 84% seen once. The source was CD4+ or CD8+ T cells sorted from blood, collected in a trial of the OX40 agonist ivuxolimab. Source of these receptors: an adult with an advanced solid tumor such as melanoma, head and neck, liver or kidney cancer.

This clone was recorded once. The CDR3 sequence is CASNNRDNYYGYTF. The CDR3 DNA reads TGTGCCAGCAACAACAGGGATAACTATTATGGCTACACCTTC. The chain couples TRBV6-6 to TRBJ1-2, with D maybe TRBD1 (6 bases). V lost 7 bases and J 5 bases, leaving 17 bases between the germline ends. The CDR3 has 14 amino acids. Germline V gives CDR1 MNHNY, CDR2 SVGAGI (reference sequence).

The chain couples TRBV4-1 to TRBJ2-7; D is unresolved. Trimming took off 3 bases at V and 2 bases at J, with 11 bases between the two ends. This CDR3 is 14 amino acids long. The germline gives CDR1 MGHRA, CDR2 YSYEKL. Written as DNA, the CDR3 is TGCGCCAGCAGCCAGGATGCCGCCGCCTACGAGCAGTACTTC. Translated, it gives CASSQDAAAYEQYF.

The table lists this clone with a count of one. The V and J genes are TRBV21-1 and TRBJ1-1. TRBV21-1 has pseudogene status. The CDR3 is 16 residues long. CDR3 amino acids: CASSKKRGVRNTEAFF. The CDR3 nucleotides read TGTGCCAGCAGCAAAAAGCGGGGGGTGCGTAACACTGAAGCTTTCTTT.

This chain uses TRBV28 with TRBJ2-5, with 7 bases aligning to TRBD1. The V segment lost 5 bases and the J segment 0 bases; nucleotides outside the gene matches: 3. Germline CDR1 MDHEN, CDR2 SYDVKM. CDR3 length: 14 amino acids. Here the CDR3 DNA reads TGTGCCAGCAGTGGACAGGACGACCAAGAGACCCAGTACTTC. Translation gives CASSGQDDQETQYF.

This clone was picked up a small number of times. The chain joins TRBV7-3 to TRBJ2-3, with a tentative D call TRBD1 (6 bases). CDR3 length equals 15 residues. The germline CDR1 and CDR2 sequences are SGHTA and FQGTGA. Deletions cut 5 bases from V and 4 bases from J, with 16 bases between. The CDR3 bases are TGTGCCAGCAGCCACAGGGATGGTCTCCCAGATACGCAGTATTTT. This translates into CASSHRDGLPDTQYF.

A remark on this clone: Relative to the germline gene, one junction end is altered; a read error may explain this. The J gene is TRBJ2-7, the V gene TRBV27; D perhaps matches TRBD2 (6 bases). This CDR3 has 13 residues. Germline values: CDR1 MNHEY, CDR2 SMNVEV (reference sequence). CDR3 amino acids: CASSAGLTYEQYF. The CDR3, as DNA: TGTGCCAGCAGTGCGGGACTGACCTATGAGCAGTACTTC.

The chain recombines TRBV28 with TRBJ2-7; D might be TRBD1 or TRBD2, each matching 5 bases. This CDR3 is 14 amino acids long. The germline V gene has CDR1 MDHEN and CDR2 SYDVKM. With 7 bases removed from V and 4 bases from J, the gap between germline ends came to 17 bases. The CDR3 sequence is CASNPEGDGYEQYF. The CDR3 DNA sequence: TGTGCCAGCAACCCAGAAGGGGACGGTTACGAGCAGTACTTC.

The V gene is TRBV27, the J gene TRBJ1-6; a weak D match, TRBD1 (5 bases). Germline values: CDR1 MNHEY, CDR2 SMNVEV (reference sequence). The CDR3 consists of 14 residues. V lost 3 bases and J lost 8, with 11 bases in between. CDR3 DNA sequence: TGTGCCAGCAGTTTCAAGGGGCTTTATTCACCCCTCCACTTT. The encoded protein is CASSFKGLYSPLHF.

The chain uses TRBV5-8 and TRBJ1-5, with TRBD1 as a possible D gene (5 bases). Trimming stripped 5 bases from V and 6 bases from J, with 21 bases between. Germline values: CDR1 SGHTS, CDR2 YDEGEE. The CDR3 loop spans 16 amino acids. The CDR3 DNA reads TGTGCCAGCAGTTCTATTCACCCGATGAGGGGTCAGCCCCAGCATTTT. This translates into CASSSIHPMRGQPQHF.

The chain is built from TRBV13 and TRBJ2-3, with D hard to call. Trimming took off 0 bases at V and 0 bases at J, with 4 bases between the two ends. The CDR3 loop spans 14 amino acids. Germline loops: CDR1 PRHDT, CDR2 FYEKMQ (reference sequence). CDR3 DNA: TGTGCCAGCAGCTTAGGCAGGAGCACAGATACGCAGTATTTT. As protein: CASSLGRSTDTQYF.

This clone has just one count. The gene calls are TRBV9 and TRBJ2-6; D ambiguous. V gave up 4 bases and J gave up 4 bases, with 12 bases separating them. Germline loops: CDR1 SGDLS, CDR2 YYNGEE. The CDR3 length is 15 residues. CDR3 residues: CASSPQSMGANVLTF. The CDR3 nucleotides are TGTGCCAGCAGCCCCCAATCGATGGGGGCCAACGTCCTGACTTTC.

This clone was observed a handful of times. This rearrangement joins TRBV9 to TRBJ2-5, with a weak D call TRBD1 (6 bases). Germline lookup yields CDR1 SGDLS and CDR2 YYNGEE. V lost 3 bases and J lost 5, with 11 bases in between. The CDR3 has 13 amino acids. CDR3 DNA sequence: TGTGCCAGCAGCGCTGGGGGCGATGAGACCCAGTACTTC. Amino acid sequence: CASSAGGDETQYF.

This chain uses TRBV28 with TRBJ2-7; D is perhaps TRBD2 (7 bases). Trimming took 6 bases from V and 6 from J, leaving 9 bases between them. The CDR3 sequence is 11 residues long. The germline gives CDR1 MDHEN, CDR2 SYDVKM. The CDR3 DNA sequence: TGTGCCAGCAGCCGGGGGGCCGAGCAGTACTTC. Residues: CASSRGAEQYF.

The chain has TRBV4-1 and TRBJ1-1, with D unclear. Germline V gene sequence: CDR1 MGHRA, CDR2 YSYEKL. Trimming cost V 0 bases and J 4 bases, with 6 bases left between them. The length of the CDR3 is 13 residues. The CDR3 DNA reads TGCGCCAGCAGCCAAGATCGGATCACTGAAGCTTTCTTT. It codes for CASSQDRITEAFF.

The chain joins TRBV2 to TRBJ1-1; 9 bases map to TRBD1. The germline V gene has CDR1 SNHLY and CDR2 FYNNEI. With 2 bases clipped from V and 1 base from J, the junction kept 5 bases outside the gene matches. CDR3 length: 16 amino acids. CDR3 region: CASSESRTGANTEAFF. The CDR3 nucleotides are TGTGCCAGCAGTGAATCGAGGACAGGGGCGAACACTGAAGCTTTCTTT.

This chain connects TRBV6-5 to TRBJ2-7, with a possible D match to TRBD2 (5 bases). CDR1 is MNHEY and CDR2 is SVGAGI in the germline V gene. Between the trimmed V and J ends, which lost 11 bases and 4 bases, there was a span of 21 bases. The CDR3 consists of 14 residues. The CDR3 region has the DNA TGTGCCTACCCCCCCCACCCTCTAGCTTACGAGCAGTACTTC. Its protein product is CAYPPHPLAYEQYF.

This clone has only one observation. The chain links TRBV7-9 to TRBJ2-3; 7 nucleotides agree with TRBD1. This CDR3 is 13 amino acids long. The J segment lost 8 bases and the V segment lost 5 bases, leaving 7 bases of the junction unmatched. In germline, CDR1 is SEHNR, CDR2 FQNEAQ (reference sequence). The CDR3 region is CASSPGGRGTQYF. CDR3 bases: TGTGCCAGCAGCCCAGGGGGTCGGGGTACGCAGTATTTT.

The chain joins TRBV6-5 to TRBJ2-7; D is tentatively TRBD1 or TRBD2 (6 bases each). Between the trimmed V and J ends, which lost 5 bases and 7 bases, there was a span of 18 bases. The CDR3 is 14 residues long. CDR1 MNHEY and CDR2 SVGAGI come from the germline V gene. This chain's CDR3 is CASSEWRGSGEQYF. The CDR3 DNA sequence: TGTGCCAGCAGTGAATGGAGGGGGTCAGGGGAGCAGTACTTC.

This rearrangement joins TRBV28 to TRBJ2-2; D ambiguous. Per the germline V gene, CDR1 is MDHEN and CDR2 is SYDVKM. The V end was cut by 2 bases, the J end by 2 bases, with 6 bases between. This CDR3 is 14 amino acids long. This CDR3 is CASSLHTNTGELFF. Written as DNA, the CDR3 is TGTGCCAGCAGTTTACACACTAACACCGGGGAGCTGTTTTTT.

V gene TRBV4-3 combines with J gene TRBJ1-1, with 8 positions matching TRBD1. Germline assignment: CDR1 LGHNA and CDR2 YSLEER. CDR3 size: 16 residues. V dropped 0 bases and J dropped 5; count of bases not matched to a gene: 8. CDR3 coding DNA: TGCGCCAGCAGCCAAGATAGAGGACAGGGAGTGACTGAAGCTTTCTTT. Its protein product is CASSQDRGQGVTEAFF.

The table lists this clone with a count of one. The chain couples TRBV28 to TRBJ2-7; 8 nucleotides align to TRBD2. The CDR3 consists of 14 residues. The germline gives CDR1 MDHEN, CDR2 SYDVKM. Trimming cost V 6 bases and J 6 bases; bases outside gene matches: 10. CDR3 amino acids: CASSPSGPLGEQYF. The DNA for the CDR3 is TGTGCCAGCAGCCCTAGCGGGCCCCTAGGCGAGCAGTACTTC.

The V call is TRBV7-2, the J call TRBJ2-7, with 8 bases lining up with TRBD2. The CDR3 spans 16 residues. With V trimmed by 4 bases and J by 1 base, 9 bases remained unmatched. Germline-derived CDR1 and CDR2 are SGHTA and FQGNSA. CDR3 sequence: CASSSGGAPSSYEQYF. The CDR3 coding sequence is TGTGCCAGCAGCTCGGGGGGGGCTCCCTCTTCCTACGAGCAGTACTTC.

Worth noting for this clone: Distinct nucleotide sequences in the sample also encode this CDR3. The chain employs TRBV9 and TRBJ2-3; TRBD1 matches 9 bases. Per germline, CDR1 SGDLS and CDR2 YYNGEE. The J segment lost 3 bases and the V segment lost 2 bases, leaving 4 bases of the junction unmatched. This CDR3 comprises 15 residues. The CDR3 DNA follows: TGTGCCAGCAGCGTTACAGGGGGCGATACAGATACGCAGTATTTT. Translation: CASSVTGGDTDTQYF.